A selection of T cell receptor beta chains follows, all from one sample in a study of cytomegalovirus exposure and HLA in healthy donors. Profiling relied on immunoSEQ multiplex PCR, and the TCRdb table lists in-frame clones only, not all of them. The sample has 100,000 to 150,000 clones, approximately 80% seen once; the top ten hold roughly 6%. Material for sequencing was PBMCs. These TCRs come from a young man in good health and CMV-seropositive. CDR3s include the opening cysteine and the closing phenylalanine or tryptophan. A D gene is named only where the DNA matches it firmly. The listing skips clone size in some rows; elsewhere it reads once, few, many or a size class.

>-|TRBD2|TRBV30|TRBJ2-7
CAWSVRRVAGAYEQYF
TGTGCCTGGAGTGTACGTCGGGTAGCGGGGGCCTACGAGCAGTACTTC
>-|-|TRBV6-6|TRBJ2-5
CASSPWTPARETQYF
TGTGCCAGCAGTCCGTGGACTCCTGCGCGAGAGACCCAGTACTTC
>-|-|TRBV10-2|TRBJ1-2
CASSPGIPYGYTF
TGCGCCAGCAGCCCGGGGATCCCCTATGGCTACACCTTC
>-|TRBD2|TRBV19|TRBJ2-1
CASSMGLAGMNEQFF
TGTGCCAGTAGTATGGGACTAGCGGGAATGAATGAGCAGTTCTTC
>-|TRBD2|TRBV11-2|TRBJ2-1
CASSLTTGLAGGSYNEQFF
TGTGCCAGCAGCTTGACAACTGGACTAGCGGGAGGTTCCTACAATGAGCAGTTCTTC
>-|TRBD1|TRBV6-1|TRBJ2-2
CAGRDRANTGELFF
TGTGCCGGCCGGGACAGGGCTAACACCGGGGAGCTGTTTTTT
>-|-|TRBV7-9|TRBJ1-4
CASSNDGGSGPGGEKPFF
TGTGCCAGCAGCAACGATGGGGGAAGTGGGCCCGGAGGGGAAAAACCGTTTTTT
>-|TRBD1|TRBV28|TRBJ1-1
CATKGRGLEAFF
TGTGCCACCAAGGGCAGGGGGCTGGAAGCTTTCTTT
>-|TRBD1|TRBV6-5|TRBJ1-4
CASRLTGGSEKLFF
TGTGCCAGCAGGCTCACAGGGGGGAGTGAAAAACTGTTTTTT
>once|-|TRBV4-1|TRBJ2-3
CASSPGFSGRNTDTQYF
TGCGCCAGCAGCCCAGGGTTTTCCGGACGGAACACAGATACGCAGTATTTT
>-|TRBD1|TRBV13|TRBJ2-5
CASSTTGDTQETQYF
TGTGCCAGCAGCACCACAGGGGACACCCAGGAGACCCAGTACTTC
>-|-|TRBV2|TRBJ1-2
CASRSPANYGYTF
TGTGCCAGCAGATCCCCCGCTAACTATGGCTACACCTTC
>few|-|TRBV28|TRBJ1-1
CASSLDSNTEAFF
TGTGCCAGCAGTTTAGACTCGAACACTGAAGCTTTCTTT
>-|-|TRBV25-1|TRBJ1-5
CASSDLNQPQHF
TGTGCCAGCAGTGATCTGAATCAGCCCCAGCATTTT
>-|TRBD1|TRBV6-5|TRBJ2-1
CASSLGQGSSYNEQFF
TGTGCCAGCAGTTTGGGACAGGGGAGCTCCTACAATGAGCAGTTCTTC
>-|TRBD1|TRBV5-4|TRBJ1-4
CASSLQGDSTNEKLFF
TGTGCCAGCAGCTTACAGGGGGACTCAACTAATGAAAAACTGTTTTTT
>-|-|TRBV6-1|TRBJ2-7
CASSERTIYEQYF
TGTGCCAGCAGTGAAAGGACTATTTACGAGCAGTACTTC
>-|TRBD2|TRBV11-2|TRBJ2-7
CASRSGLAGGRFYEQYF
TGTGCCAGCAGATCCGGACTAGCGGGAGGCCGATTCTACGAGCAGTACTTC
>-|-|TRBV6-1|TRBJ1-1
CASTRSVLNTEAFF
TGTGCCAGCACCCGGTCGGTTTTGAACACTGAAGCTTTCTTT
>-|-|TRBV11-2|TRBJ1-2
CASSRLEGSNGYTF
TGTGCCAGCAGCCGCCTGGAGGGCTCTAATGGCTACACCTTC
>few|TRBD1|TRBV4-1|TRBJ2-5
CASSQGGTGVEETQYF
TGCGCCAGCAGCCAGGGGGGGACAGGGGTAGAAGAGACCCAGTACTTC
>once|-|TRBV18|TRBJ2-4
CATTQGFKNIQYF
TGTGCCACAACACAGGGTTTCAAAAACATTCAGTACTTC
>-|-|TRBV6-6|TRBJ2-4
CASIFVSGPQNIQYF
TGTGCCAGCATCTTCGTCTCAGGGCCCCAGAACATTCAGTACTTC
>once|TRBD1|TRBV7-9|TRBJ1-4
CASSPTGGSGEKLFF
TGTGCCAGCAGCCCGACAGGGGGAAGTGGTGAAAAACTGTTTTTT
>once|-|TRBV6-1|TRBJ2-3
CASSEALQYDTQYF
TGTGCCAGCAGTGAAGCGCTTCAGTACGATACGCAGTATTTT
>once|TRBD2|TRBV30|TRBJ2-1
CAWSVQPGLAGANEQFF
TGTGCCTGGAGTGTACAACCGGGACTAGCGGGAGCAAATGAGCAGTTCTTC
>-|TRBD2|TRBV6-1|TRBJ2-6
CASSETPGRFSGDGSGANVLTF
TGTGCCAGCAGTGAAACCCCCGGGCGGTTTAGCGGGGATGGATCTGGGGCCAACGTCCTGACTTTC
>few|-|TRBV6-5|TRBJ2-7
CASSYGQNEQYF
TGTGCCAGCAGTTACGGGCAGAACGAGCAGTACTTC
>-|TRBD2|TRBV18|TRBJ2-1
CASSQIAGGPGEQFF
TGTGCCAGCTCACAAATAGCGGGGGGCCCGGGGGAGCAGTTCTTC
>-|TRBD1|TRBV6-6|TRBJ1-2
CASTIGQAQFNYGYTF
TGTGCCAGCACAATAGGACAGGCCCAATTTAACTATGGCTACACCTTC
>few|-|TRBV27|TRBJ2-7
CASSSSKSGGREQYF
TGTGCCAGCAGTTCCTCAAAGTCTGGGGGCAGAGAGCAGTACTTC
>once|TRBD2|TRBV10-3|TRBJ2-5
CAISEAGGGTQYF
TGTGCCATCAGTGAAGCGGGAGGGGGGACCCAGTACTTC
>-|TRBD1|TRBV7-6|TRBJ1-2
CASSLDRGYGYTF
TGTGCCAGCAGCTTAGACAGGGGCTATGGCTACACCTTC
>-|TRBD1|TRBV29-1|TRBJ1-5
CSVGENQGGQPQHF
TGCAGCGTTGGAGAGAATCAGGGGGGTCAGCCCCAGCATTTT
>-|TRBD1|TRBV29-1|TRBJ1-2
CSVERQGWGGYTF
TGCAGCGTTGAGAGACAGGGATGGGGTGGCTACACCTTC
>once|TRBD2|TRBV19|TRBJ2-3
CASSSSGSVTDTQYF
TGTGCCAGTAGTTCTAGCGGGTCAGTCACAGATACGCAGTATTTT
>-|TRBD2|TRBV10-1|TRBJ2-3
CASSGRGGLLADTQYF
TGCGCCAGCAGTGGTCGCGGGGGACTCCTGGCAGATACGCAGTATTTT
>-|TRBD1|TRBV7-9|TRBJ1-5
CASSPGGDRISNQPQHF
TGTGCCAGCAGCCCGGGTGGGGACAGGATCAGCAATCAGCCCCAGCATTTT
>-|TRBD1|TRBV19|TRBJ2-7
CASSPPRGTGRYEQYF
TGTGCCAGTAGCCCACCCCGGGGGACAGGGCGATACGAGCAGTACTTC
>-|-|TRBV28|TRBJ1-1
CASSLWLGNTEAFF
TGTGCCAGCAGTTTATGGCTAGGGAACACTGAAGCTTTCTTT
>few|TRBD2|TRBV5-1|TRBJ2-7
CASSLDGTSYEQYF
TGCGCCAGCAGCTTGGACGGGACTAGCTACGAGCAGTACTTC
>-|TRBD1|TRBV5-4|TRBJ2-1
CASSLGGQGVNEQFF
TGTGCCAGCAGCTTGGGTGGACAGGGAGTCAATGAGCAGTTCTTC
>-|-|TRBV28|TRBJ1-1
CASSLYGVGVNTEAFF
TGTGCCAGCAGTTTATACGGGGTTGGGGTTAACACTGAAGCTTTCTTT
>-|TRBD2|TRBV29-1|TRBJ2-3
CSVVPSGRGTQYF
TGCAGCGTTGTGCCTAGCGGGAGAGGTACGCAGTATTTT
>once|TRBD2|TRBV4-2|TRBJ2-1
CASSQDTSGRYNEQFF
TGTGCCAGCAGCCAAGATACTAGCGGGAGATACAATGAGCAGTTCTTC
>-|TRBD1|TRBV6-6|TRBJ1-5
CASSQGQGAFGPQHF
TGTGCCAGCAGTCAGGGACAGGGGGCATTTGGGCCCCAGCATTTT
>once|-|TRBV30|TRBJ1-5
CAGSWYGASNQPQHF
TGTGCCGGTTCTTGGTATGGGGCGAGCAATCAGCCCCAGCATTTT
>-|TRBD1|TRBV6-1|TRBJ1-6
CASSQGGESSPLHF
TGTGCCAGCAGCCAGGGGGGCGAATCTTCACCCCTCCACTTT
>-|-|TRBV30|TRBJ2-5
CAWSPRLAQETQYF
TGTGCCTGGAGCCCCCGGCTAGCCCAAGAGACCCAGTACTTC
>-|TRBD1|TRBV6-5|TRBJ2-7
CASSSPPGQGYEQYF
TGTGCCAGCAGTTCTCCGCCGGGACAGGGCTACGAGCAGTACTTC